The clone carrying this T cell receptor beta chain was found a few times. The sample originates from a study of response to subunit inactivated influenza vaccine. The CDR3 runs to 14 residues. From germline, CDR1 is SQVTM and CDR2 ANQGSEA. Trimming cost V 5 bases and J 5 bases, with 15 bases left between them. TCRdb recomputed calls from the RT-PCR reads with MiXCR, one row per CDR3 protein. This table has about 540,000 distinct CDR3 sequences, 20% to 25% appearing once. This sample was shared with a second study, whose subject was T cells expressing NK-cell markers. This second study says: Researchers built TCR beta cDNA using 5'RACE template switching with UMIs. Cells sorted as CD3+CD56+NKG2C+, CD3+CD56+NKG2C- and CD3+CD56-NKG2C+ T cells supplied the TCR beta repertoires. Eight donors were sequenced, of whom seven were HCMV-seropositive, while the remaining one was HCMV-seronegative.

The chain uses TRBV29-1 and TRBJ1-4; tentatively, D is TRBD1 (6 bases). The sequence was obtained from a man aged 50 to 60 who received an inactivated influenza vaccine. Specimen: CD4+ T cells sorted from PBMCs, collected approximately 13 days after vaccination. This CDR3 is CSVPGTSGNEKLFF. The CDR3 DNA sequence: TGCAGCGTTCCCGGGACATCAGGGAATGAAAAACTGTTTTTT.